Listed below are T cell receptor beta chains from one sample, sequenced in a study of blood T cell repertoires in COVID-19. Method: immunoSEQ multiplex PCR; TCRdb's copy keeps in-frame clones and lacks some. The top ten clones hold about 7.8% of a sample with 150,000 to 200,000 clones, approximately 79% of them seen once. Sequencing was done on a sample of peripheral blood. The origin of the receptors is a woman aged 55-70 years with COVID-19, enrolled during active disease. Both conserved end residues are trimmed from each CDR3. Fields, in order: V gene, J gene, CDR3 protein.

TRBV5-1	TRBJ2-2	ASRTTVKNTGELF
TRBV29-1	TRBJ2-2	SVEVTGVGTGELF
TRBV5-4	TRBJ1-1	ASSDTGGWTEAF
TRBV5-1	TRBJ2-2	ASSLNPGQGSRELF
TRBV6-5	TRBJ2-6	ASKKGSGANVLT
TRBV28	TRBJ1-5	ASSLEEPQH
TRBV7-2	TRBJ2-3	ASSLGGLAGGHGDTQY
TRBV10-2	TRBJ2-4	ASSESSQAKNIQY
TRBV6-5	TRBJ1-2	ASSGQGYRGYT
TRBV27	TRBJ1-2	ASRRQGSPNYGYT
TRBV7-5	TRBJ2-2	ARSLLARAPSPNTGELF
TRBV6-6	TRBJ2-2	ASSPLAGGPNTGELF
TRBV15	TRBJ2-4	ATSRYTGTSGNIQY
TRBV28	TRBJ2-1	ASSPRGPREQF
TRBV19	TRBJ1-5	ATRPDRGRQPQH
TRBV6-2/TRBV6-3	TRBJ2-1	ASSYRDSAIYNEQF
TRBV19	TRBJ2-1	ASNPSRELYEQF
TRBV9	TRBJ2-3	ASSVGGGAGVTDTQY
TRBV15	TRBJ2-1	ATSSRQGAYNEQF
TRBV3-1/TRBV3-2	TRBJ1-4	ASSQEDRGGEKLF
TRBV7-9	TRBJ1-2	ASSLRQGADGYT
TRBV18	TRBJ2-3	ASSPGLSRDTQY
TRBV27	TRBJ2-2	ASGIRTVDTGELF
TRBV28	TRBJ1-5	ASYGQGANQPQH
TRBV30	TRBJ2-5	AWVDSGTYQETQY
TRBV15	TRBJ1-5	ATSPDSHSNQPQH
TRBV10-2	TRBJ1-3	ASTGERTGGSSGNTIY
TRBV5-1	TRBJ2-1	ASSLDGQGAIEQF
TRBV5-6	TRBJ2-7	ASSELRVYEQY
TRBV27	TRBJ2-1	ASSLASGYNEQF
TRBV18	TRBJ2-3	ASSPLAGGTDTQY
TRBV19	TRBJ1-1	ASSRRTGNTEAF
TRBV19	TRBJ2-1	ASSTSGGAAQQF
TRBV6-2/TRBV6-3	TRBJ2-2	ASSYFSLRKGLAGTGELF
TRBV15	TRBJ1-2	ATSRGTVSLYGYT
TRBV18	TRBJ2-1	ASSPQGADYNEQF
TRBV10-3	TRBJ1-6	AISDRGRGQNSPLH
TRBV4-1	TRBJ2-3	ASSHSSRIAGRTDTQY
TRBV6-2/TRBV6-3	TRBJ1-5	ASSYHTGTGSNQPQH
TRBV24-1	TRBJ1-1	ATSDSMTEIGAF